What follows are 13 T cell receptor beta chains derived from one specimen sequenced in a study of technical replicates of blood from several donors. TCRdb's table, derived via immunoSEQ multiplex PCR, lists solely in-frame clones and lacks some. The repertoire has over 10,000 clones, 95% of them found once; the top ten carry around 7%. Input material: PBMCs. The origin of the receptors is a human donor in good health.

CDR3 DNA: TGCGCCAGCAGTGCCAGGGGAAGCTCTGGAAACACCATATATTTT. Its protein product is CASSARGSSGNTIYF. The rearrangement links TRBV5-1 to TRBJ1-3, with a weak D call TRBD1 (6 bases). Per the germline V gene, CDR1 is SGHRS and CDR2 is YFSETQ. V was pared by 5 bases and J by 0 bases, with 12 bases between. CDR3 length equals 15 residues.

The gene calls are TRBV19 and TRBJ1-4; D is unresolved. The V and J ends lost 6 bases and 5 bases respectively, with 16 bases between them. Germline V CDR1 and CDR2: LNHDA, SQIVND (reference sequence). The CDR3 is made up of 15 amino acids. The CDR3 spells CASSPAGGRNEKLFF. The DNA of the CDR3 is TGTGCCAGTAGCCCCGCCGGAGGGAGAAATGAAAAACTGTTTTTT.

This rearrangement joins TRBV28 to TRBJ2-3, with D tentatively TRBD1 (5 bases). The CDR3 runs to 13 residues. V was cut by 7 bases and J by 3 bases, with 11 bases left in between. Germline V lookup: CDR1 MDHEN, CDR2 SYDVKM. The CDR3 reads CASKGPGTDTQYF. DNA for the CDR3: TGTGCCAGCAAGGGGCCCGGTACAGATACGCAGTATTTT.

The sample holds one count of this clone. The genes are TRBV28 and TRBJ2-1; 11 bases fit TRBD2. The germline CDR1 and CDR2 sequences are MDHEN and SYDVKM. The CDR3 contains 16 residues. The J segment lost 4 bases and the V segment lost 3 bases, leaving 5 bases of the junction unmatched. CDR3 region: CASSLGGLAGYNEQFF. The CDR3 region has the DNA TGTGCCAGCAGTTTGGGCGGACTAGCGGGTTACAATGAGCAGTTCTTC.

V usage is TRBV13 and J usage is TRBJ2-4, with D possibly TRBD1 on 5 matching bases. CDR3 size: 15 residues. Germline V gene lookup returns CDR1 PRHDT and CDR2 FYEKMQ (reference sequence). The V and J ends lost 3 bases and 3 bases respectively, with 12 bases between them. The CDR3 DNA sequence: TGTGCCAGCAGCTTGGGGCGGTGGGGCAAAAACATTCAGTACTTC. It translates to CASSLGRWGKNIQYF.

J is TRBJ1-5 and V is TRBV14, with a possible D match to TRBD1 (6 bases). V was shortened by 0 bases and J by 7 bases, with 16 bases between the two germline ends. The length of the CDR3 is 16 residues. Looked up from germline, CDR1 is SGHDN and CDR2 is FVKESK. The CDR3 loop reads CASSQDVYRVQQPQHF. The CDR3 bases are TGTGCCAGCAGCCAAGATGTATACAGGGTCCAGCAGCCCCAGCATTTT.

The V and J genes are TRBV5-1 and TRBJ2-5; the match to TRBD1 covers 7 bases. This CDR3 is built from 15 residues. V was pared by 4 bases and J by 1 base, with 7 bases of the junction left unmatched. Germline V gene data show CDR1 as SGHRS and CDR2 as YFSETQ. CDR3 sequence (DNA): TGCGCCAGCAGCAGGGGGACAGAGTCCCAAGAGACCCAGTACTTC. This sequence encodes CASSRGTESQETQYF.

The genes are TRBV11-2 and TRBJ2-2; 11 bases agree with TRBD1. The V gene's germline CDR1 is SGHAT and CDR2 FQNNGV. V lost 7 bases to trimming and J lost 6 bases; unmatched junction nucleotides: 7. The CDR3 is 15 amino acids. As DNA, the CDR3 is TGTGCCAGCACCCGGACAGGGGGCAAGTCCGGGGAGCTGTTTTTT. Translation gives CASTRTGGKSGELFF.

This clone was seen a single time. The chain joins TRBV6-1 to TRBJ1-2; TRBD1 is a possible D gene (6 bases). V was clipped by 2 bases and J by 7 bases, with 20 bases between them. The CDR3 covers 16 residues. Germline V gene lookup returns CDR1 MNHNS and CDR2 SASEGT. CDR3 in DNA: TGTGCCAGCAGTGAACACAGGGCAGGGAGGGAAGGTGGCTACACCTTC. It translates to CASSEHRAGREGGYTF.

CDR3 region: CASSEFTSASYNEQFF. The DNA of the CDR3 is TGTGCCAGCAGTGAGTTTACTAGCGCCTCCTACAATGAGCAGTTCTTC. The V and J genes are TRBV6-1 and TRBJ2-1; TRBD2 aligns across 7 bases. The CDR3 covers 16 residues. CDR1 is MNHNS and CDR2 is SASEGT in the germline V gene. J was trimmed by 0 bases and V by 3 bases; bases with no gene match: 5.

The V and J genes are TRBV7-8 and TRBJ1-3; 7 bases fit TRBD1. V lost 0 bases, J lost 4 bases, and 9 bases stayed unmatched. The CDR3 runs 17 residues. The germline V gene has CDR1 SGHVS and CDR2 FQNEAQ. The CDR3 sequence: CASSLASSPGQGNTIYF. The CDR3 DNA reads TGTGCCAGCAGCTTAGCATCCTCCCCGGGACAGGGAAACACCATATATTTT.

This clone has a single count. The genes are TRBV11-3 and TRBJ2-3, with 7 nucleotides matching TRBD2. Germline V gene sequence: CDR1 SGHNT, CDR2 YENEEA. J lost 5 bases, V lost 0 bases, and 8 bases had no gene match. CDR3 length: 16 residues. The CDR3 reads CASSLERLAWEDTQYF. In DNA, the CDR3 is TGTGCCAGCAGCTTAGAAAGACTAGCTTGGGAAGATACGCAGTATTTT.

This sequence joins TRBV25-1 and TRBJ2-7; 7 nucleotides line up with TRBD1. The CDR3 contains 15 residues. V was pared by 3 bases and J by 1 base, with 6 bases of the junction left unmatched. CDR1 MGHDK and CDR2 SYGVNS come from the germline V gene. The CDR3 reads CASSDPARGSYEQYF. The CDR3 DNA sequence: TGTGCCAGCAGTGATCCCGCCAGGGGGTCCTACGAGCAGTACTTC.